Below, 10 T cell receptor beta chains from the same sample are listed, as sequenced in a study of T cell responses to AZD1222 COVID-19 vaccine. The data were produced by immunoSEQ multiplex PCR, yet TCRdb's version contains in-frame clones alone and is incomplete. The table has about 150,000 clones, roughly nine tenths seen once. The specimen was peripheral blood, collected 28 days after the second AZD1222 dose. The receptors were sampled from an adult who received the AZD1222 COVID-19 vaccine.

This sequence joins TRBV14 and TRBJ2-3; 9 bases fit TRBD2. Germline lookup yields CDR1 SGHDN and CDR2 FVKESK. V was clipped by 4 bases and J by 8 bases; unmatched bases: 7. The CDR3 runs 14 residues. This CDR3 reads CASSPGLAPGTQYF. The CDR3 DNA reads TGTGCCAGCAGCCCGGGACTAGCTCCCGGTACGCAGTATTTT.

The genes are TRBV27 and TRBJ2-7, with 10 bases fitting TRBD1. With 2 bases clipped from V and 0 bases from J, the junction kept 10 bases outside the gene matches. This CDR3 spans 18 amino acids. The germline gives CDR1 MNHEY, CDR2 SMNVEV (reference sequence). The CDR3 DNA reads TGTGCCAGCAGTTTAATCGCCCAGGGGACAGGGGCCTCCTACGAGCAGTACTTC. Amino acids: CASSLIAQGTGASYEQYF.

The genes are TRBV7-9 and TRBJ1-4, with 8 nucleotides matching TRBD1. The CDR3 loop spans 18 amino acids. With 1 base clipped from V and 8 bases from J, the junction kept 15 bases outside the gene matches. CDR1 SEHNR and CDR2 FQNEAQ come from the germline V gene (reference sequence). CDR3 DNA: TGTGCCAGCAGCTTAGAATATGACAGGCGGGACAGGCCAGAAAAACTGTTTTTT. Residues: CASSLEYDRRDRPEKLFF.

This clone was counted a single time. J is TRBJ2-1 and V is TRBV6-4; perhaps TRBD2 as D (7 bases). The germline V gene has CDR1 MRHNA and CDR2 SNTAGT. With 7 bases removed from V and 8 bases from J, the gap between germline ends came to 21 bases. This CDR3 has 15 amino acids. The CDR3 is CASKLEGGAPHEQFF. The DNA of the CDR3 is TGTGCCAGCAAACTTGAGGGGGGGGCCCCCCATGAGCAGTTCTTC.

The rearrangement joins TRBV5-1 to TRBJ2-5; D uncertain. The CDR3 spans 15 residues. Trimming removed 0 bases from V and 5 bases from J, with 14 bases in between. The V gene's germline CDR1 is SGHRS and CDR2 YFSETQ. Here the CDR3 reads CASSLVKSGRETQYF. CDR3 DNA: TGCGCCAGCAGCTTGGTAAAATCCGGCAGGGAGACCCAGTACTTC. Full variable domain (missing parts from reference TRBV5-1 and TRBJ2-5): KAGVTQTPRYLIKTRGQQVTLSCSPISGHRSVSWYQQTPGQGLQFLFEYFSETQRNKGNFPGRFSGRQFSNSRSEMNVSTLELGDSALYLCASSLVKSGRETQYFGPGTRLLVL.

The genes are TRBV3-1 (or the pseudogene TRBV3-2) and TRBJ2-7; TRBD2 is a possible D gene (5 bases). Germline CDR1 reads LGHDT; CDR2 reads YNNKEL (reference sequence). The CDR3 sequence is 13 residues long. Trimming shortened V by 8 bases and J by 2 bases, and 13 bases separated the two germline ends. The CDR3 DNA reads as TGTGCCAGCCGGGAATCCGGGACCTACGAGCAGTACTTC. This gives the protein CASRESGTYEQYF.

The chain uses TRBV6-5 and TRBJ1-6; a possible D gene is TRBD1 (6 bases). Per the germline V gene, CDR1 is MNHEY and CDR2 is SVGAGI. The V end lost 5 bases, the J end lost 9 bases, and 14 bases lay between the germline ends. This CDR3 has 14 residues. In DNA, the CDR3 is TGTGCCAGCAGTAAAAATACAGGGATTTCACCCCTCCACTTT. It codes for CASSKNTGISPLHF.

The chain recombines TRBV7-3 with TRBJ2-5, with 9 bases aligning to TRBD1. CDR3 length equals 15 residues. V was clipped by 5 bases and J by 3 bases; unmatched bases: 7. Germline-derived CDR1 and CDR2 are SGHTA and FQGTGA. The CDR3 is CASSRPGQGEETQYF. The DNA of the CDR3 is TGTGCCAGCAGCCGGCCGGGACAGGGTGAAGAGACCCAGTACTTC.

This sequence joins TRBV19 and TRBJ1-5; D call uncertain. The CDR3 is made up of 15 amino acids. The V gene's germline CDR1 is LNHDA and CDR2 SQIVND (reference sequence). V was shortened by 3 bases and J by 0 bases, with 9 bases between the two germline ends. The DNA for the CDR3 is TGTGCCAGTAGTATTAGACATAGTAGCAATCAGCCCCAGCATTTT. Translation: CASSIRHSSNQPQHF. The full variable domain, with the rest looked up from reference TRBV19 and TRBJ1-5, is DGGITQSPKYLFRKEGQNVTLSCEQNLNHDAMYWYRQDPGQGLRLIYYSQIVNDFQKGDIAEGYSVSREKKESFPLTVTSAQKNPTAFYLCASSIRHSSNQPQHFGDGTRLSIL.

The J gene is TRBJ2-3, the V gene TRBV9, with D tentatively TRBD1 or TRBD2 (5 bases each). Germline-derived CDR1 and CDR2 are SGDLS and YYNGEE. This CDR3 is 12 amino acids long. Trimming pared 0 bases from V and 10 bases from J, leaving 9 bases between. CDR3 DNA sequence: TGTGCCAGCAGCGTAGGGGGGATGTCGCAGTATTTT. It is translated as CASSVGGMSQYF.